These 26 T cell receptor beta chains share one sample of origin, sequenced in a study of blood T cells in healthy people across ages. A second about 7 to 11 cycle PCR used barcoded and J-beta primers. Each CDR3 protein is one row after TCRdb ran MiXCR on the 5' RACE reads. Of about 900,000 distinct CDR3 sequences detected, approximately 67% appear once; the ten largest clones hold roughly 26%. Material for sequencing was blood. These receptors were collected from a man aged 25-45 years in good health.

The chain combines TRBV7-9 with TRBJ1-5; 7 nucleotides line up with TRBD1. In germline, CDR1 is SEHNR, CDR2 FQNEAQ (reference sequence). V was clipped by 1 base and J by 5 bases; unmatched bases: 5. This CDR3 has 15 residues. The CDR3 DNA follows: TGTGCCAGCAGCTTAGTAGGGCAGGGGGATCAGCCCCAGCATTTT. This gives the protein CASSLVGQGDQPQHF.

The V gene is TRBV7-3, the J gene TRBJ2-4, with a weak D call TRBD2 (5 bases). The germline CDR1 and CDR2 sequences are SGHTA and FQGTGA. Trimming left V 2 bases short and J 14 bases short, with 19 bases between. The CDR3 covers 14 residues. DNA of the CDR3: TGTGCCAGCAGCTTAGGCGGTCGGGGTGGCCTCAAGTACTTC. Amino acids: CASSLGGRGGLKYF. Full variable domain (outside the CDR3, taken from reference TRBV7-3 and TRBJ2-4): GAGVSQTPSNKVTEKGKYVELRCDPISGHTALYWYRQSLGQGPEFLIYFQGTGAADDSGLPNDRFFAVRPEGSVSTLKIQRTERGDSAVYLCASSLGGRGGLKYFGAGTRLSVL.

The rearrangement links TRBV4-3 to TRBJ2-4; TRBD1 might be the D (6 bases). The end of the DNA aligns better with TRBJ2-7, so the J call may be wrong. CDR1 and CDR2 from the germline V gene are LGHNA and YSLEER. This CDR3 has 15 residues. CDR3: CASSQVARRGDEQYF. In DNA, the CDR3 is TGCGCCAGCAGCCAAGTGGCTCGCAGGGGAGACGAGCAGTACTTC.

This chain uses TRBV29-1 with TRBJ2-2; D unresolved. CDR1 and CDR2 from the germline V gene are SQVTM and ANQGSEA. There are 13 residues in the CDR3. V was clipped by 7 bases and J by 2 bases, with 11 bases between them. The CDR3: CSAPVTNTGELFF. In nucleotides, the CDR3 is TGCAGCGCCCCCGTTACTAACACCGGGGAGCTGTTTTTT.

This clonotype was found a few times. The rearrangement joins TRBV10-3 to TRBJ1-2; 7 nucleotides align to TRBD1. The germline gives CDR1 ENHRY, CDR2 SYGVKD. This CDR3 has 16 residues. Trimming took 6 bases from V and 2 from J; bases not matched to a gene: 12. CDR3 nucleotide sequence: TGTGCCATCAGGGGGACAGACTCCCGACCCAACTATGGCTACACCTTC. Its translation: CAIRGTDSRPNYGYTF.

In this sample, this clonotype turned up once. The chain links TRBV7-9 to TRBJ2-5, with D unclear. V lost 1 base to trimming and J lost 7 bases, with 7 bases between them. This CDR3 has 12 amino acids. Germline CDR1 is SEHNR and CDR2 is FQNEAQ (reference sequence). This chain's CDR3 is CASSLESMTQYF. Here the CDR3 DNA reads TGTGCCAGCAGCTTAGAGTCGATGACCCAGTACTTC.

This clonotype was recorded a few times. This chain joins TRBV7-8 and TRBJ2-3, with TRBD2 matching 11 bases. The CDR3 extends over 15 amino acids. V trimming: 2 bases; J trimming: 5 bases; junction bases outside the gene matches: 3. The V gene's germline CDR1 is SGHVS and CDR2 FQNEAQ. The CDR3 DNA sequence: TGTGCCAGCAGCTTAAGGGGACTAGCGGAAGATACGCAGTATTTT. Its translation is CASSLRGLAEDTQYF.

The chain has TRBV20-1 and TRBJ2-1; 9 positions agree with TRBD1. The CDR3 is 18 amino acids. V was pared by 5 bases and J by 0 bases, with 14 bases of the junction left unmatched. Germline V lookup: CDR1 DFQATT, CDR2 SNEGSKA (reference sequence). CDR3 coding DNA: TGCAGTGCTGGAAACCGGGACAGGGTACGGAGCTCCTACAATGAGCAGTTCTTC. It encodes CSAGNRDRVRSSYNEQFF.

V is TRBV7-2 and J is TRBJ2-3, with D tentatively TRBD2 (6 bases). V lost 5 bases and J lost 3, with 24 bases in between. Germline CDR1 and CDR2: SGHTA and FQGNSA. This CDR3 comprises 18 residues. The CDR3 loop reads CASSHKVGGPQRTDTQYF. The CDR3 nucleotides read TGTGCCAGCAGCCACAAGGTGGGGGGACCGCAGCGAACAGATACGCAGTATTTT.

This clonotype came up a few times. The V call is TRBV27, the J call TRBJ2-5, with unresolved D. The germline V gene encodes CDR1 MNHEY and CDR2 SMNVEV (reference sequence). This CDR3 has 13 amino acids. Deletions cut 4 bases from V and 11 bases from J, with 17 bases between. The CDR3 DNA is TGTGCCAGCAGTTCTTTAGGGTACGTGGGGCAGTACTTC. Its protein is CASSSLGYVGQYF.

V and J are TRBV14 and TRBJ2-7; D gene uncertain. The DNA end is a closer match to TRBJ2-5, so the J assignment may be wrong. This CDR3 region has 13 residues. From germline, CDR1 is SGHDN and CDR2 FVKESK. DNA for the CDR3: TGTGCCAGCAGCCAGGAATTGGGGGAGACCCAGTACTTC. Protein product: CASSQELGETQYF.

This chain uses TRBV6-2 or TRBV6-3 with TRBJ2-1; D gene ambiguous. The V and J ends lost 7 bases and 4 bases respectively, with 14 bases between them. Germline values: CDR1 MNHEY, CDR2 SVGEGT. This CDR3 has 14 amino acids. CDR3 in amino acids: CASTITNPYNEQFF. CDR3 DNA: TGTGCCAGCACGATTACTAACCCTTACAATGAGCAGTTCTTC.

The chain combines TRBV20-1 with TRBJ1-6; tentatively, D is TRBD1 (6 bases). The ends were cut back, 2 bases at V and 9 bases at J, with 17 bases in the middle. The CDR3 contains 15 residues. In germline, CDR1 is DFQATT, CDR2 SNEGSKA (reference sequence). The CDR3 loop is CSARSQGEESSPLHF. CDR3 sequence (DNA): TGCAGTGCTAGATCACAGGGTGAGGAAAGTTCACCCCTCCACTTT.

V gene TRBV5-4 combines with J gene TRBJ2-3, with D perhaps matching TRBD1 (6 bases). Germline values: CDR1 SGHNT, CDR2 YYREEE (reference sequence). The CDR3 sequence is 18 residues long. The germline V and J ends were trimmed by 0 bases and 0 bases, with 17 bases remaining between them. The CDR3 nucleotides read TGTGCCAGCAGCTTGGATTTGCAGGGGACCCTAAGCACAGATACGCAGTATTTT. Residues: CASSLDLQGTLSTDTQYF.

V is TRBV28 and J is TRBJ2-7; D is ambiguous. Germline V gene data show CDR1 as MDHEN and CDR2 as SYDVKM. Trimming took 6 bases from V and 7 from J, leaving 19 bases between them. CDR3 length: 14 amino acids. CDR3 coding DNA: TGTGCCAGCAGCCTTCCGCGGACCGTCTCGGAGCAGTACTTC. Encoded protein: CASSLPRTVSEQYF.

The rearrangement joins TRBV6-6 to TRBJ2-1; no reliable D call. The J call is in doubt because the DNA end fits TRBJ2-7 better. The CDR3 has 15 residues. Per germline, CDR1 MNHNY and CDR2 SVGAGI (reference sequence). Written as DNA, the CDR3 is TGTGCCAGCAGTTACGACACACGTTCCCTAAATGAGCAGTACTTC. Translating it yields CASSYDTRSLNEQYF.

This clonotype is a singleton in its sample. J is TRBJ1-4 and V is TRBV28; D is ambiguous. The CDR3 length is 15 residues. Per germline, CDR1 MDHEN and CDR2 SYDVKM. V lost 6 bases, J lost 6 bases, and 17 bases lay in between. CDR3 protein: CASSLPRQRDEKLFF. In nucleotides, the CDR3 is TGTGCCAGCAGCTTACCCCGTCAGAGGGATGAAAAACTGTTTTTT. Based on the CDR3 plus reference TRBV28 and TRBJ1-4, the full variable domain is DVKVTQSSRYLVKRTGEKVFLECVQDMDHENMFWYRQDPGLGLRLIYFSYDVKMKEKGDIPEGYSVSREKKERFSLILESASTNQTSMYLCASSLPRQRDEKLFFGSGTQLSVL.

The CDR3 spells CASSPLREGGYTF. The CDR3 nucleotides read TGTGCCAGCAGCCCACTGAGGGAGGGTGGCTACACCTTC. V is TRBV6-2 or TRBV6-3 and J is TRBJ1-2; D uncertain. V gave up 6 bases and J gave up 7 bases, with 15 bases separating them. This CDR3 is built from 13 residues. In germline, CDR1 is MNHEY, CDR2 SVGEGT.

The genes are TRBV6-1 and TRBJ2-7; the D is unclear. V was clipped by 2 bases and J by 2 bases, with 10 bases between them. Germline V gene lookup returns CDR1 MNHNS and CDR2 SASEGT. This CDR3 comprises 14 residues. The CDR3 protein is CASSESYGTYEQYF. DNA of the CDR3: TGTGCCAGCAGTGAATCTTACGGCACCTACGAGCAGTACTTC.

This clonotype was picked up a small number of times. The chain uses TRBV10-3 and TRBJ2-5, with TRBD2 matching 10 bases. Germline CDR1 ENHRY, CDR2 SYGVKD. The CDR3 spans 13 residues. V lost 0 bases to trimming and J lost 13 bases; unmatched junction nucleotides: 5. For the CDR3, the DNA is TGTGCCATCAGTGAGTCGTGGACTAGCGGAGGGTACTTC. Translating gives CAISESWTSGGYF.

The chain is built from TRBV5-8 and TRBJ2-1; D is possibly TRBD1 (5 bases). Germline CDR1 reads SGHTS; CDR2 reads YDEGEE. The CDR3 runs 12 residues. V was shortened by 4 bases and J by 5 bases, with 7 bases between the two germline ends. This CDR3 is CASSPTDNEQFF. CDR3 in DNA: TGTGCCAGCAGCCCGACAGACAATGAGCAGTTCTTC.

The V and J genes are TRBV3-1 and TRBJ2-7; TRBD1 or TRBD2 may be the D gene (5 bases each). Looked up from germline, CDR1 is LGHDT and CDR2 is YNNKEL (reference sequence). The V end was cut by 8 bases, the J end by 9 bases, with 32 bases between. The CDR3 has 17 amino acids. The DNA of the CDR3 is TGTGCCAGCGGAACTAGAGACGGGGCGGTTACTACGAGCGGGCAGTACTTC. It encodes CASGTRDGAVTTSGQYF.

The chain uses TRBV4-1 and TRBJ1-4; no reliable D call. V lost 0 bases, J lost 0 bases, and 8 bases lay in between. CDR1 MGHRA and CDR2 YSYEKL come from the germline V gene. There are 16 residues in the CDR3. The CDR3 bases are TGCGCCAGCAGCCAAGACACACAAGCAACTAATGAAAAACTGTTTTTT. Its translation is CASSQDTQATNEKLFF.

The chain employs TRBV11-2 and TRBJ2-2; D gene uncertain. From germline, CDR1 is SGHAT and CDR2 FQNNGV. V was shortened by 4 bases and J by 8 bases, with 14 bases between the two germline ends. The CDR3 is 14 residues long. CDR3: CASSSERGFGELFF. CDR3 DNA: TGTGCCAGCAGCTCAGAGCGTGGGTTTGGGGAGCTGTTTTTT.

The chain links TRBV12-3 or TRBV12-4 to TRBJ2-3, with 9 bases identical to TRBD1. The CDR3 is 13 amino acids. Losses at the gene ends were 6 bases for V and 5 bases for J; bases not matched to a gene: 3. The CDR3 bases are TGTGCCAGCAGCTGGACAGGGGAAGATACGCAGTATTTT. Its protein product is CASSWTGEDTQYF.

This clonotype was found many times. The chain recombines TRBV20-1 with TRBJ2-3; the D is unclear. V lost 3 bases and J lost 0, with 4 bases in between. The V gene's germline CDR1 is DFQATT and CDR2 SNEGSKA (reference sequence). The CDR3 extends over 12 amino acids. The CDR3 bases are TGCAGTGCTAGCGCCAGCACAGATACGCAGTATTTT. It codes for CSASASTDTQYF.